This is a list of T cell receptor beta chains from one sample in a study of cytomegalovirus exposure and HLA in healthy donors. Measured with immunoSEQ multiplex PCR; TCRdb has only the in-frame clones, and not every one. Seen here are approximately 110,000 clones, roughly 70% observed once, and the top ten hold roughly 10%. Sequencing was done on a sample of PBMCs. The source of these receptors is a man aged 25-40 years in good health and CMV-seropositive. Both conserved end residues are part of each CDR3. D genes are given only for firm matches. Only part of the rows carry a size: once, few, many, or a class if the clone is expanded.

CDR3nt	CDR3aa	abundance	d_gene	v_gene	j_gene
TGTGCCAGCAGCTTCCCCGGAGAAACTTCCTACGAGCAGTACTTC	CASSFPGETSYEQYF	once	-	TRBV7-8	TRBJ2-7
TGTGCCAGCAGCTTAGGCCTTAGACAGGGCCACAATGAGCAGTTCTTC	CASSLGLRQGHNEQFF	once	TRBD1	TRBV11-2	TRBJ2-1
TGTGCCAGCAGCCCCCTTGGTGGGGGAGGCACTGAAGCTTTCTTT	CASSPLGGGGTEAFF	-	-	TRBV7-9	TRBJ1-1
TGTGCCAGCAGTTCAGGCTATGGCTACACCTTC	CASSSGYGYTF	few	-	TRBV27	TRBJ1-2
TGCGCCAGCAGCTTGGACGGGAGTGAGTATTACGAGCAGTACTTC	CASSLDGSEYYEQYF	few	-	TRBV5-1	TRBJ2-7
TGTGCCAGCAGCTCCGGGACAGTTTCTAACTATGGCTACACCTTC	CASSSGTVSNYGYTF	-	TRBD1	TRBV7-9	TRBJ1-2
TGTGCCGGCAGTCCGAAGGACACCGGCACAGATACGCAGTATTTT	CAGSPKDTGTDTQYF	once	-	TRBV27	TRBJ2-3
TGTGCCAGCAGTGAATTAGTCTTAGTCTCCAATGAGCAGTTCTTC	CASSELVLVSNEQFF	few	-	TRBV2	TRBJ2-1
TGCGCCAGCAGTCCTCCTCCCCAGGGGGCGATTTCAGATACGCAGTATTTT	CASSPPPQGAISDTQYF	once	TRBD1	TRBV23-1	TRBJ2-3
TGTGCCAGCAGTTACGGACAGGGAGGAGATACGCAGTATTTT	CASSYGQGGDTQYF	-	TRBD1	TRBV6-6	TRBJ2-3
TGTGCCAGTGAGAATTTCAGGGATCAGCCCCAGCATTTT	CASENFRDQPQHF	-	-	TRBV19	TRBJ1-5
TGTGCCAGCAGTCTACCCATTGGACAGGCCGTTGTGCCCCAGCATTTT	CASSLPIGQAVVPQHF	-	TRBD1	TRBV28	TRBJ1-5
TGTGCCAGCAGCCGCAGGGGGCGGGACTATGGCTACACCTTC	CASSRRGRDYGYTF	-	TRBD1	TRBV5-4	TRBJ1-2
TGTGCCTGGAGTGCCCTTCTAGCGGGGCTAGCCAAAAACATTCAGTACTTC	CAWSALLAGLAKNIQYF	-	TRBD2	TRBV30	TRBJ2-4
TGTGCCAGCAGCTTGGCCCCAGGGGTAAGCACAGATACGCAGTATTTT	CASSLAPGVSTDTQYF	-	-	TRBV5-4	TRBJ2-3
TGTGCCAGCAGCAAAAGGAGACCTTCTGGGGCCAACGTCCTGACTTTC	CASSKRRPSGANVLTF	once	-	TRBV7-3	TRBJ2-6
TGTGCCAGCAGTGAATTCAGGGCGGGGGACACTGAAGCTTTCTTT	CASSEFRAGDTEAFF	-	-	TRBV6-1	TRBJ1-1
TGTGCCAGCAGCCACGGACAGGTGGGCGCTGAAGCTTTCTTT	CASSHGQVGAEAFF	-	TRBD1	TRBV7-9	TRBJ1-1
TGTGCCAGCACCTGGGGTTTAAGGACTAGCGACCTCACAGATACGCAGTATTTT	CASTWGLRTSDLTDTQYF	-	TRBD2	TRBV13	TRBJ2-3
TGCGCCAGCAGCTTGCGTTTCGGGGACAATGAGCAGTTCTTC	CASSLRFGDNEQFF	-	-	TRBV5-1	TRBJ2-1
TGTGCCAGCGGTGGTGAAGGGGGCTACAATGAGCAGTTCTTC	CASGGEGGYNEQFF	-	-	TRBV27	TRBJ2-1
TGTGCCAGCAGCTTCCGACAGGGCAGTCAGCCCCAGCATTTT	CASSFRQGSQPQHF	-	TRBD1	TRBV7-2	TRBJ1-5
TGCGCCAGCAGTCACCGGGACACAAGGAACTATGGCTACACCTTC	CASSHRDTRNYGYTF	-	-	TRBV23-1	TRBJ1-2
TGTGCTAGTGGGTCCTGGACAGTGGACCGGGGGGGCCCTGGGGCCAACGTCCTGACTTTC	CASGSWTVDRGGPGANVLTF	-	TRBD2	TRBV12-5	TRBJ2-6
TGTGCCAGCAGCTTAGCGGCAGGGGGCGACGAGCAGTACTTC	CASSLAAGGDEQYF	few	TRBD1	TRBV11-2	TRBJ2-7
TGTGCCAGCAGTGTAGGAGGCCGTGAGCAGTTCTTC	CASSVGGREQFF	-	-	TRBV2	TRBJ2-1
TGTGCCAGCGGGGGGGACTCAGATACGCAGTATTTT	CASGGDSDTQYF	-	TRBD2	TRBV2	TRBJ2-3
TGTGCCAGCAGCTTCAGGGGCTTAGGGTACGAGCAGTACTTC	CASSFRGLGYEQYF	-	-	TRBV7-9	TRBJ2-7
TGTGCCAGCAGCTTACTGGGACTAGCGGGGGGCCAAGAGACCCAGTACTTC	CASSLLGLAGGQETQYF	-	TRBD2	TRBV7-2	TRBJ2-5
TGTGCCAGCAGCGTGGGCGTCGCCCTCTATGGCTACACCTTC	CASSVGVALYGYTF	-	-	TRBV5-5	TRBJ1-2
TGTGCCAGCTCACCAAAGACAGGCCCAGATACGCAGTATTTT	CASSPKTGPDTQYF	-	-	TRBV18	TRBJ2-3
TGTGCCAGCAGTTCTCTAAAGCGGAGGTATACCTACAATGAGCAGTTCTTC	CASSSLKRRYTYNEQFF	-	-	TRBV28	TRBJ2-1
TGCGCCAGCAGCCAAGAGCCTCGTGGCGGGGCCCTCTACAATGAGCAGTTCTTC	CASSQEPRGGALYNEQFF	-	-	TRBV4-1	TRBJ2-1
TGTGCCAGCAGCGTAGGGACAGACACTGAAGCTTTCTTT	CASSVGTDTEAFF	-	-	TRBV9	TRBJ1-1
TGTGCCAGCACCGGACAGGGGAAAGAGACCCAGTACTTC	CASTGQGKETQYF	-	TRBD1	TRBV2	TRBJ2-5
TGTGCCAGCTTTGGACAGGGTCGGAACACTGAAGCTTTCTTT	CASFGQGRNTEAFF	-	TRBD1	TRBV28	TRBJ1-1
TGTGCCAGCAGTAAAACAAGTGATAGCAATCAGCCCCAGCATTTT	CASSKTSDSNQPQHF	-	-	TRBV6-5	TRBJ1-5
TGTGCCAGCAGCTTAGACAGGGGGCAAAAGCAGTACTTC	CASSLDRGQKQYF	-	TRBD1	TRBV11-3	TRBJ2-7
TGTGCCAGTAGTAGCCCCCTCGGTAGCGGGAGGCCTGGCGATGAGCAGTTCTTC	CASSSPLGSGRPGDEQFF	once	TRBD2	TRBV19	TRBJ2-1
TGTGCCAGCAGCCAGGGACAGCCGAACACTGAAGCTTTCTTT	CASSQGQPNTEAFF	-	TRBD1	TRBV11-2	TRBJ1-1
TGTGCCAGTAGCCGTGATCCGGGACTCCTTCGTGGAGGGCAGTATTTT	CASSRDPGLLRGGQYF	-	-	TRBV19	TRBJ2-3
TGTGCCAGCAGCGGTGACAGGGGAAGAAACACCATATATTTT	CASSGDRGRNTIYF	-	TRBD1	TRBV5-8	TRBJ1-3